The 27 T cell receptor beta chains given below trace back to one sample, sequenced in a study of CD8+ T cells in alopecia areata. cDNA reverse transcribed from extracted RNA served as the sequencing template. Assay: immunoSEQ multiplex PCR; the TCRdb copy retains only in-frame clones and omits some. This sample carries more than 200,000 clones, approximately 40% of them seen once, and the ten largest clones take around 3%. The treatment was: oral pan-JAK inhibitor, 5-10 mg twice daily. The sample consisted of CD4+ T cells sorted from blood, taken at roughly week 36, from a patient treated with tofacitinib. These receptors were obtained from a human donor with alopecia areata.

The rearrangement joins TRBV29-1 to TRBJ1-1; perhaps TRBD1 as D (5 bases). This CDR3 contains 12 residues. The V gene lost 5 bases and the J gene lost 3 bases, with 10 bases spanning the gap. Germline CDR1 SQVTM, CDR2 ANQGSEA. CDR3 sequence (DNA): TGCAGCGTTAAGCCGGGGGACACTGAAGCTTTCTTT. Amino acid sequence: CSVKPGDTEAFF.

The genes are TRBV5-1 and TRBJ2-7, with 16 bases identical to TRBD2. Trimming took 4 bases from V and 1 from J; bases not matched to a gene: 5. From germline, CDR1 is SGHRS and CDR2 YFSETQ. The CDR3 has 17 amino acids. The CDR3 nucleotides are TGCGCCAGCAGCCACGGGACTAGCGGGAGGGCTTCCTACGAGCAGTACTTC. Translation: CASSHGTSGRASYEQYF.

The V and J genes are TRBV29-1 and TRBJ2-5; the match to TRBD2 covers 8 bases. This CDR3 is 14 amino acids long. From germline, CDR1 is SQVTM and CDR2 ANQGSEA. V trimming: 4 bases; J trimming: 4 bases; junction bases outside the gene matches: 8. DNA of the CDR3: TGCAGCGTTGCCCTCGGGAGGGTTAGAGAGACCCAGTACTTC. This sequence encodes CSVALGRVRETQYF.

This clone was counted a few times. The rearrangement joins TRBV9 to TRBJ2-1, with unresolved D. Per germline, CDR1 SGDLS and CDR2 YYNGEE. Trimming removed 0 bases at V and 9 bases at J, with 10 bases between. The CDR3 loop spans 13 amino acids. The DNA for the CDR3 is TGTGCCAGCAGCGTAGCCCTGCTGGGTGAGCAGTTCTTC. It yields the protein CASSVALLGEQFF.

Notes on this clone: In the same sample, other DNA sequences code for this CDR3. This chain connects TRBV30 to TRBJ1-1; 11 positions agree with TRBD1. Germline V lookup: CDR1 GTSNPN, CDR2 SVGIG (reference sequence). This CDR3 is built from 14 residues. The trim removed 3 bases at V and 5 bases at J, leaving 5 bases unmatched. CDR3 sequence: CAWRPGQGGTEAFF. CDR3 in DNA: TGTGCCTGGAGACCGGGACAGGGGGGTACTGAAGCTTTCTTT. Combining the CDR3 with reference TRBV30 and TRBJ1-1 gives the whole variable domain SQTIHQWPATLVQPVGSPLSLECTVEGTSNPNLYWYRQAAGRGLQLLFYSVGIGQISSEVPQNLSASRPQDRQFILSSKKLLLSDSGFYLCAWRPGQGGTEAFFGQGTRLTVV.

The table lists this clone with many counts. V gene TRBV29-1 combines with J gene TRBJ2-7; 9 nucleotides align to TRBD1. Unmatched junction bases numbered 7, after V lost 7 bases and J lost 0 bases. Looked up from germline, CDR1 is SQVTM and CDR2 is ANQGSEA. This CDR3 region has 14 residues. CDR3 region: CSEAGTGSSYEQYF. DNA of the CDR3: TGCAGCGAAGCCGGGACAGGGAGCTCCTACGAGCAGTACTTC.

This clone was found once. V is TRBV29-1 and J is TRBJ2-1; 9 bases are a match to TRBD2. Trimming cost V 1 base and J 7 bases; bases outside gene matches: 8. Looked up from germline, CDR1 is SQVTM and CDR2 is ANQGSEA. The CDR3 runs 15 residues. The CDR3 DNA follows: TGCAGCGTTGAAGTTTTTACTAGCGGGTATAATGAGCAGTTCTTC. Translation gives CSVEVFTSGYNEQFF.

CDR3 region: CASSLEGLAGASEQFF. For the CDR3, the DNA is TGTGCCAGCAGCTTAGAGGGACTAGCGGGAGCATCCGAGCAGTTCTTC. The V gene is TRBV7-9, the J gene TRBJ2-1; 14 bases fit TRBD2. The V gene's germline CDR1 is SEHNR and CDR2 FQNEAQ (reference sequence). This CDR3 comprises 16 residues. The J segment lost 10 bases and the V segment lost 1 base, leaving 6 bases of the junction unmatched. Full variable domain (outside the CDR3, taken from reference TRBV7-9 and TRBJ2-1): DTGVSQNPRHKITKRGQNVTFRCDPISEHNRLYWYRQTLGQGPEFLTYFQNEAQLEKSRLLSDRFSAERPKGSFSTLEIQRTEQGDSAMYLCASSLEGLAGASEQFFGPGTRLTVL.

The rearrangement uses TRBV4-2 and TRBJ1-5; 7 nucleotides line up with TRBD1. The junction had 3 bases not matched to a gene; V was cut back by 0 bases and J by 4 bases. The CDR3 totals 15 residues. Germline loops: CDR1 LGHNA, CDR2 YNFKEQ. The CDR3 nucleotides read TGTGCCAGCAGCCAAGATCAGGGGGGAAATCAGCCCCAGCATTTT. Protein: CASSQDQGGNQPQHF.

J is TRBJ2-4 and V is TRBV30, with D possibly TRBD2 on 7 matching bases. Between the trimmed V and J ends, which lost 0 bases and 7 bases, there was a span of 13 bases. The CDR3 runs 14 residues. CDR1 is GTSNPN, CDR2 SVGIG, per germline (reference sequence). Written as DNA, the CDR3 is TGTGCCTGGAGTGTATCGGGGAGGGGGAACATTCAGTACTTC. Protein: CAWSVSGRGNIQYF.

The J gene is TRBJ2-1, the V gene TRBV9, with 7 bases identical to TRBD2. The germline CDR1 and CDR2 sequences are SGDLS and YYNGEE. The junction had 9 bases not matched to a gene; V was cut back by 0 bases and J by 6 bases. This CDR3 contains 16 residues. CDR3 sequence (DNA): TGTGCCAGCAGCGTAGGAGGGGAGGGCTACCCCAATGAGCAGTTCTTC. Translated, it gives CASSVGGEGYPNEQFF.

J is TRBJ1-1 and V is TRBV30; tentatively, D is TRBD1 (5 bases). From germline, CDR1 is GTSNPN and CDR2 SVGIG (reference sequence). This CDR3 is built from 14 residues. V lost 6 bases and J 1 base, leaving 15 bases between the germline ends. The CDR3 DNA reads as TGTGCCTGTGGACAACCGTGGGCGAACACTGAAGCTTTCTTT. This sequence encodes CACGQPWANTEAFF. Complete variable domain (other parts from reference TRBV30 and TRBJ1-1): SQTIHQWPATLVQPVGSPLSLECTVEGTSNPNLYWYRQAAGRGLQLLFYSVGIGQISSEVPQNLSASRPQDRQFILSSKKLLLSDSGFYLCACGQPWANTEAFFGQGTRLTVV.

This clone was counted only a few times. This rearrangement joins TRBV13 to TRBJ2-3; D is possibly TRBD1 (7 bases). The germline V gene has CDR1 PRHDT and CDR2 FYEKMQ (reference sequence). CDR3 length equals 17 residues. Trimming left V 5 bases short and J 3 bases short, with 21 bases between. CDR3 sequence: CASSQAWTGGRTDTQYF. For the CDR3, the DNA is TGTGCCAGCAGCCAAGCCTGGACAGGAGGGAGGACAGATACGCAGTATTTT.

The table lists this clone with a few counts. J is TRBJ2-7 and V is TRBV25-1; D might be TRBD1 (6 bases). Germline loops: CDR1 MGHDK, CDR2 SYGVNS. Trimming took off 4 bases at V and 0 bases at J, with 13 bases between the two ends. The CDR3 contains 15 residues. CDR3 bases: TGTGCCAGCAGTGTTAACGGACAGAGCTCCTACGAGCAGTACTTC. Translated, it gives CASSVNGQSSYEQYF.

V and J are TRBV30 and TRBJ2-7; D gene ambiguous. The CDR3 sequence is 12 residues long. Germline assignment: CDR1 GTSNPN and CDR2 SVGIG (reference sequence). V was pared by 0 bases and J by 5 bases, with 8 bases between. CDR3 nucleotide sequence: TGTGCCTGGAGTGTATATGCGGACGAGCAGTACTTC. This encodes CAWSVYADEQYF. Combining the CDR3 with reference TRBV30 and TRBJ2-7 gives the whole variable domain SQTIHQWPATLVQPVGSPLSLECTVEGTSNPNLYWYRQAAGRGLQLLFYSVGIGQISSEVPQNLSASRPQDRQFILSSKKLLLSDSGFYLCAWSVYADEQYFGPGTRLTVT.

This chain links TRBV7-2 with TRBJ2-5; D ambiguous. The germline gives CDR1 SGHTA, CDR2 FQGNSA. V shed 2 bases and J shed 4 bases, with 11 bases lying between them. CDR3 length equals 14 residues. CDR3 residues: CASSLIPDVETQYF. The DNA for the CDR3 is TGTGCCAGCAGCTTAATCCCGGACGTAGAGACCCAGTACTTC.

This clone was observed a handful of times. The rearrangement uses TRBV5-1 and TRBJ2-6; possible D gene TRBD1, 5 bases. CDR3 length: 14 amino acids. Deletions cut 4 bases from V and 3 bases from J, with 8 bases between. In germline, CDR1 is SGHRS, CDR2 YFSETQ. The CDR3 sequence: CASSVRVGANVLTF. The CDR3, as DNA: TGCGCCAGCAGCGTCAGGGTTGGGGCCAACGTCCTGACTTTC.

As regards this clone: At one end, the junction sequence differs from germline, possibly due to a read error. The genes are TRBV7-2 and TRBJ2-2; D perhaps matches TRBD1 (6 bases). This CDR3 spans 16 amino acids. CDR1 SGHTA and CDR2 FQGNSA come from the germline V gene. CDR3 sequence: CASSQFGTQNTGELFF. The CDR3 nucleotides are TGCGCCAGCAGCCAATTCGGGACACAGAACACCGGGGAGCTGTTTTTT.

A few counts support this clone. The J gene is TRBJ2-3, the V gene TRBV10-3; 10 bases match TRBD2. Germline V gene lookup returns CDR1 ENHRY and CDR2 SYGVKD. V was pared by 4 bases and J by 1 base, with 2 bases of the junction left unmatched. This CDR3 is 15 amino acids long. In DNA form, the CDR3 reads TGTGCCATCAGTGCCGGGACTAGCGGCACAGATACGCAGTATTTT. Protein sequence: CAISAGTSGTDTQYF.

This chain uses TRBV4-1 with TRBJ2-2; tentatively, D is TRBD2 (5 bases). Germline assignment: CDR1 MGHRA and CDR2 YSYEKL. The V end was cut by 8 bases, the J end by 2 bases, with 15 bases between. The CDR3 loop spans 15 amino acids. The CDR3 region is CASSRASLNTGELFF. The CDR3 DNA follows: TGCGCCAGCTCCCGAGCTAGCCTAAACACCGGGGAGCTGTTTTTT.

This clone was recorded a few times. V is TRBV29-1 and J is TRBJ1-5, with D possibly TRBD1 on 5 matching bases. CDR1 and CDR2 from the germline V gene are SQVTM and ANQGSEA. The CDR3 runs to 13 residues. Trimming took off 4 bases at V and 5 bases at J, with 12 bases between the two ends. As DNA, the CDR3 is TGCAGCGTTGGGGCAGGGAGTGATCAGCCCCAGCATTTT. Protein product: CSVGAGSDQPQHF. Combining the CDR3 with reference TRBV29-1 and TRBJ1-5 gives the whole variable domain SAVISQKPSRDICQRGTSLTIQCQVDSQVTMMFWYRQQPGQSLTLIATANQGSEATYESGFVIDKFPISRPNLTFSTLTVSNMSPEDSSIYLCSVGAGSDQPQHFGDGTRLSIL.

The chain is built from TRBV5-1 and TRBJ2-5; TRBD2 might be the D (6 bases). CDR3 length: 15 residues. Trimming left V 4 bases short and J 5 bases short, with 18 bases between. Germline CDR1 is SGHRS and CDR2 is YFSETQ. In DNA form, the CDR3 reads TGCGCCAGCAGCCGTAACTTCAGGGAGGCGGAGACCCAGTACTTC. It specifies CASSRNFREAETQYF.

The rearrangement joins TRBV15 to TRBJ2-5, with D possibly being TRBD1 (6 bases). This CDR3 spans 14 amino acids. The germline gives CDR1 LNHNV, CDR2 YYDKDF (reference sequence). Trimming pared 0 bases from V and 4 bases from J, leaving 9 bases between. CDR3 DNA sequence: TGTGCCACCAGCAGAGACAGGGGCGGAGAGACCCAGTACTTC. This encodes CATSRDRGGETQYF.

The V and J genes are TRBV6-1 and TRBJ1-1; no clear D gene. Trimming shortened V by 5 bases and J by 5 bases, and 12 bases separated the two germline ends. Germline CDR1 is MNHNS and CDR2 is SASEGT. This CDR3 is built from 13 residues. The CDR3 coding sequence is TGTGCCAGCAGTTATAACTTGGGAACTGAAGCTTTCTTT. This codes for CASSYNLGTEAFF.

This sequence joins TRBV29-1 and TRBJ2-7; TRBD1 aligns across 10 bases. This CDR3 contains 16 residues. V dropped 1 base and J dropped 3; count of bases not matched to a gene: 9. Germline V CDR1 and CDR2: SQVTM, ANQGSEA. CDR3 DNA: TGCAGCGTTGAAGCGCGCCTCAGGACAGGGGGCTACGAGCAGTACTTC. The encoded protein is CSVEARLRTGGYEQYF.

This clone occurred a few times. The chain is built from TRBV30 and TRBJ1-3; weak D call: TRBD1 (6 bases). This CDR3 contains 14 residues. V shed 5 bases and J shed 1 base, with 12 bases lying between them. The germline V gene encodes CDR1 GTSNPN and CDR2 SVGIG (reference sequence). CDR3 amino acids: CAWVKGGSGNTIYF. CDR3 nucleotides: TGTGCCTGGGTCAAAGGGGGGTCTGGAAACACCATATATTTT.

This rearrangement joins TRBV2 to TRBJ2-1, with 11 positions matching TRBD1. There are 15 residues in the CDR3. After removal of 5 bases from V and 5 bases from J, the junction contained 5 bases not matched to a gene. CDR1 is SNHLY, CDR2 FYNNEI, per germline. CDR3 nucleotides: TGTGCCAGCAGTACCGGGACAGGGGGAAACAATGAGCAGTTCTTC. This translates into CASSTGTGGNNEQFF.